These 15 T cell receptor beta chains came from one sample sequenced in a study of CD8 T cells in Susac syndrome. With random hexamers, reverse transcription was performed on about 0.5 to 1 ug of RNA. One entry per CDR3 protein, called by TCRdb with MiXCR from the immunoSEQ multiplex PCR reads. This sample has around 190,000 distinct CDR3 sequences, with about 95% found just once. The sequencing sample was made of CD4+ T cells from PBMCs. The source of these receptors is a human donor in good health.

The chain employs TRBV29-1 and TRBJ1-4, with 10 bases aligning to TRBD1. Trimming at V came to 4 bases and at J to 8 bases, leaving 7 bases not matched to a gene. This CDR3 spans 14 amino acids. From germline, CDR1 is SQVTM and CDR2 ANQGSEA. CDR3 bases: TGCAGCGTTGGTAGACAGGGGGCAGAGGAAAAACTGTTTTTT. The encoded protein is CSVGRQGAEEKLFF.

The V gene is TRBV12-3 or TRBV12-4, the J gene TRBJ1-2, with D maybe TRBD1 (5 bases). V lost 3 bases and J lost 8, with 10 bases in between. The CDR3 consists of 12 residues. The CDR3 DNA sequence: TGTGCCAGCAGTTTGGGGCCCGGGGGCTACACCTTC. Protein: CASSLGPGGYTF.

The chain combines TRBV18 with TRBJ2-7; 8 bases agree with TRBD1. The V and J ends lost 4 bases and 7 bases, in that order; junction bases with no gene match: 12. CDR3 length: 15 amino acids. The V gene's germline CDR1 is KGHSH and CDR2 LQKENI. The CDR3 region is CASSRQGQGVGEQYF. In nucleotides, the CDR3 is TGTGCCAGCTCACGTCAAGGACAGGGAGTAGGGGAGCAGTACTTC.

CDR3 nucleotides: TGCAGTGCTAGCGGGGGGACGGAGACCCAGTACTTC. Translation: CSASGGTETQYF. This chain uses TRBV20-1 with TRBJ2-5, with 7 bases that match TRBD2. V trimming: 3 bases; J trimming: 5 bases; junction bases outside the gene matches: 3. Germline V gene lookup returns CDR1 DFQATT and CDR2 SNEGSKA (reference sequence). The CDR3 has 12 amino acids.

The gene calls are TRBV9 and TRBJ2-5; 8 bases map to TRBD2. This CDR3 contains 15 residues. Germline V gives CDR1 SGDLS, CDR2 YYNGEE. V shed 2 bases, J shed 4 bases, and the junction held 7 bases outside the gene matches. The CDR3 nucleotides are TGTGCCAGCAGCGTGGGAGCGGGAGATGGAGAGACCCAGTACTTC. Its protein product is CASSVGAGDGETQYF.

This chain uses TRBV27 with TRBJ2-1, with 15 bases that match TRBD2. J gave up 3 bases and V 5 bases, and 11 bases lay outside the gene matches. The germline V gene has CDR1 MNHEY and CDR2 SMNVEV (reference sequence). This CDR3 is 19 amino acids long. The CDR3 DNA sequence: TGTGCCAGCAGTCTCACCTTTTCGGGACTAGCGGGAGGCTACAATGAGCAGTTCTTC. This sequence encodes CASSLTFSGLAGGYNEQFF.

In DNA, the CDR3 is TGTGCCTGGGAGTTGAACAGGGGGTATGGCTACACCTTC. Translation gives CAWELNRGYGYTF. The gene calls are TRBV30 and TRBJ1-2; the match to TRBD1 covers 8 bases. The CDR3 is 13 amino acids. Looked up from germline, CDR1 is GTSNPN and CDR2 is SVGIG (reference sequence). V lost 5 bases to trimming and J lost 5 bases; unmatched junction nucleotides: 7.

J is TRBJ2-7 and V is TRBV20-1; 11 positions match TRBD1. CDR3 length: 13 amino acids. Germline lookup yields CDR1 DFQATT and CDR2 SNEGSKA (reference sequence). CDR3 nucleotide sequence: TGCAGCGCCTGGGACAGGGGGGACTACGAGCAGTACTTC. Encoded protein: CSAWDRGDYEQYF.

As DNA, the CDR3 is TGTGCCAGCTGGGAAGGAGTCTACGAGCAGTACTTC. It yields the protein CASWEGVYEQYF. V usage is TRBV6-2 or TRBV6-3 and J usage is TRBJ2-7, with D unresolved. The V gene lost 8 bases and the J gene lost 3 bases, with 11 bases spanning the gap. Germline V lookup: CDR1 MNHEY, CDR2 SVGEGT. CDR3 size: 12 residues.

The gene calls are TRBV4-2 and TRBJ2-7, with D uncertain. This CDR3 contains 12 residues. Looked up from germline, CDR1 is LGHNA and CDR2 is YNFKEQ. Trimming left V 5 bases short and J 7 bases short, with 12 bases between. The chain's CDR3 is CASSSQKREQYF. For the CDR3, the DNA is TGTGCCAGCAGCTCACAAAAGAGGGAGCAGTACTTC.

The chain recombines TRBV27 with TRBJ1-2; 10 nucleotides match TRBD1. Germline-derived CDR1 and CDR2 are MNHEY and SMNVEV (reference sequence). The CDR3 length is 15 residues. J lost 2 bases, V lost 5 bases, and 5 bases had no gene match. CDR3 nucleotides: TGTGCCAGCAGTCCCCGACAGGGGGCGAACTATGGCTACACCTTC. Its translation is CASSPRQGANYGYTF.

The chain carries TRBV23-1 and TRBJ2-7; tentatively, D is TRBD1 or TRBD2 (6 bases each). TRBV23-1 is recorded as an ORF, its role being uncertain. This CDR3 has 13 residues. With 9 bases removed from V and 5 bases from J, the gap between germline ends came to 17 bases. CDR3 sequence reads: CARDLYRGDEQYF. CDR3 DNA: TGCGCCAGAGACCTTTATAGGGGGGACGAGCAGTACTTC.

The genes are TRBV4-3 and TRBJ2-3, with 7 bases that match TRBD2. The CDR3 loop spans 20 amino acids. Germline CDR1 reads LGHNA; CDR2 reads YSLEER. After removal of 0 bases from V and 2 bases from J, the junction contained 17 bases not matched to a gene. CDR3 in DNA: TGCGCCAGCAGCCAAGAGGTCCCGAGGTCTAGCGGTGCTCTCACAGATACGCAGTATTTT. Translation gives CASSQEVPRSSGALTDTQYF.

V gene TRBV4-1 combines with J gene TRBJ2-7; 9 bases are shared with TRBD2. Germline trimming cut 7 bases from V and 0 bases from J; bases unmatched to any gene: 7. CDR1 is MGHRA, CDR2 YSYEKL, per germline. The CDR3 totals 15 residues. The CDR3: CASTKSLAGSYEQYF. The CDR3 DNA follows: TGCGCCAGCACTAAATCACTAGCGGGCTCCTACGAGCAGTACTTC.

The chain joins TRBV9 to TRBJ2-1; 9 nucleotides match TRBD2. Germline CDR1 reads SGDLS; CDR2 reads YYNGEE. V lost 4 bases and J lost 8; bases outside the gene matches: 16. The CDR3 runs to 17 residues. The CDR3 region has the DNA TGTGCCAGCAGCCCAAGGACTAGCGAGGGTTTAGTCCATGAGCAGTTCTTC. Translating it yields CASSPRTSEGLVHEQFF.